Each of the 29 T cell receptor beta chains below was sequenced from the same sample in a study of CD8+CD57+ T cells in acquired aplastic anemia. TCR beta VDJ and CDR3 were profiled, and genomic DNA was the template. TCRdb recomputed calls from the reads with MiXCR, one row per CDR3 protein. The sample yields a few hundred thousand distinct CDR3 sequences, about 50% seen once. CD8+CD57+ cell expansion had been shown by flow cytometry in patients chosen for sequencing. The specimen sequenced was sorted CD4+, CD8+, or CD8+CD57+ T cells (not recorded which) from PBMCs. These TCRs come from a human donor with aplastic anemia.

The rearrangement links TRBV20-1 to TRBJ1-2; 9 bases match TRBD1. Losses at the gene ends were 3 bases for V and 12 bases for J; bases not matched to a gene: 8. The CDR3 consists of 12 residues. CDR1 DFQATT and CDR2 SNEGSKA come from the germline V gene (reference sequence). The CDR3 reads CSASHRTGVHTF. The CDR3, as DNA: TGCAGTGCTAGTCATAGGACAGGGGTACACACCTTC.

The chain has TRBV7-3 and TRBJ2-3, with 8 bases identical to TRBD2. Trimming took 8 bases from V and 8 from J; bases not matched to a gene: 12. Per the germline V gene, CDR1 is SGHTA and CDR2 is FQGTGA. This CDR3 comprises 14 residues. The CDR3 bases are TGTGCCAGCTCTAAGCTAGCGGGCTTGGCTACGCAGTATTTT. Residues: CASSKLAGLATQYF. Full variable domain (missing parts from reference TRBV7-3 and TRBJ2-3): GAGVSQTPSNKVTEKGKYVELRCDPISGHTALYWYRQSLGQGPEFLIYFQGTGAADDSGLPNDRFFAVRPEGSVSTLKIQRTERGDSAVYLCASSKLAGLATQYFGPGTRLTVL.

Details on this clonotype: At one boundary the junction diverges from the germline segment, which might be a read error. This chain connects TRBV15 to TRBJ2-3; tentative D call: TRBD2 (6 bases). The CDR3 extends over 17 amino acids. Germline lookup yields CDR1 LNHNV and CDR2 YYDKDF (reference sequence). The CDR3 loop is CATSTLRGTPHTDTRYF. The DNA of the CDR3 is TGTGCCACCAGCACCTTACGGGGGACCCCACACACAGATACGCGGTATTTT.

This clonotype was found many times. V and J are TRBV19 and TRBJ1-3; TRBD1 matches at 7 bases. V was clipped by 3 bases and J by 1 base; unmatched bases: 6. The CDR3 has 16 residues. Germline-derived CDR1 and CDR2 are LNHDA and SQIVND (reference sequence). The CDR3 DNA follows: TGTGCCAGTAGTATCGCCGGGACAGTTTCTGGAAACACCATATATTTT. It yields the protein CASSIAGTVSGNTIYF. Variable domain in full (rest from reference TRBV19 and TRBJ1-3): DGGITQSPKYLFRKEGQNVTLSCEQNLNHDAMYWYRQDPGQGLRLIYYSQIVNDFQKGDIAEGYSVSREKKESFPLTVTSAQKNPTAFYLCASSIAGTVSGNTIYFGEGSWLTVV.

This clonotype occurred many times. The rearrangement links TRBV10-3 to TRBJ1-1; 9 positions match TRBD1. The CDR3 is 13 residues long. Germline V gives CDR1 ENHRY, CDR2 SYGVKD. The ends lost 10 bases at V and 4 bases at J; junction bases unmatched: 7. The CDR3 DNA is TGTGCCAGCGGACAGGGGTTTCCCACTGAAGCTTTCTTT. Protein product: CASGQGFPTEAFF.

This clonotype was found a few times. The chain recombines TRBV7-8 with TRBJ2-5; 9 bases line up with TRBD1. The CDR3 is 15 residues long. The germline CDR1 and CDR2 sequences are SGHVS and FQNEAQ. Unmatched junction bases numbered 7, after V lost 3 bases and J lost 5 bases. The DNA of the CDR3 is TGTGCCAGCAGCTTGGGGACAGGGAGTCGGGAGACCCAGTACTTC. Protein sequence: CASSLGTGSRETQYF.

The chain has TRBV29-1 and TRBJ2-5, with D possibly being TRBD2 (6 bases). V lost 6 bases to trimming and J lost 4 bases, with 21 bases between them. CDR1 and CDR2 (germline): SQVTM, ANQGSEA. There are 15 residues in the CDR3. The CDR3 loop reads CSVHDPDGSGETQYF. Here the CDR3 DNA reads TGCAGCGTCCACGATCCGGACGGGAGTGGAGAGACCCAGTACTTC. The whole variable domain, filled in from reference TRBV29-1 and TRBJ2-5, reads SAVISQKPSRDICQRGTSLTIQCQVDSQVTMMFWYRQQPGQSLTLIATANQGSEATYESGFVIDKFPISRPNLTFSTLTVSNMSPEDSSIYLCSVHDPDGSGETQYFGPGTRLLVL.

This clonotype occurred many times. This chain uses TRBV10-3 with TRBJ1-1, with D uncertain. The CDR3 is made up of 14 amino acids. Germline CDR1 reads ENHRY; CDR2 reads SYGVKD. With 6 bases removed from V and 1 base from J, the gap between germline ends came to 12 bases. CDR3 sequence (DNA): TGTGCCATCAGCTCGACCCTTTCGAACACTGAAGCTTTCTTT. It codes for CAISSTLSNTEAFF.

The V gene is TRBV7-8, the J gene TRBJ2-5; TRBD2 might be the D (6 bases). The CDR3 contains 12 residues. V was shortened by 5 bases and J by 5 bases, with 9 bases between the two germline ends. Germline V gene data show CDR1 as SGHVS and CDR2 as FQNEAQ. CDR3 in DNA: TGTGCCAGCAGCCCAAGCGGGGAGACCCAGTACTTC. It is translated as CASSPSGETQYF.

V gene TRBV20-1 combines with J gene TRBJ2-3, with 11 positions matching TRBD2. Trimming at V came to 4 bases and at J to 2 bases, leaving 8 bases not matched to a gene. CDR1 and CDR2 (germline): DFQATT, SNEGSKA (reference sequence). This CDR3 spans 16 amino acids. The CDR3 is CSATIAGGHVTDTQYF. As DNA, the CDR3 is TGCAGTGCTACGATAGCGGGGGGGCACGTCACAGATACGCAGTATTTT.

The chain is built from TRBV20-1 and TRBJ1-5; D gene uncertain. Trimming took off 4 bases at V and 14 bases at J, with 21 bases between the two ends. Germline assignment: CDR1 DFQATT and CDR2 SNEGSKA (reference sequence). The CDR3 totals 13 residues. CDR3 loop: CSAKSSGSRSEHF. CDR3 DNA sequence: TGCAGTGCTAAAAGCAGCGGGAGTCGGTCCGAGCATTTT.

About this clonotype: One end of the junction fails to match germline, which may point to a read error. This chain connects TRBV10-3 to TRBJ2-3, with 11 bases aligning to TRBD1. The CDR3 has 13 residues. The germline CDR1 and CDR2 sequences are ENHRY and SYGVKD. CDR3 in DNA: TGTGCCCTAGGACAGGGGGCCACAGATACGCATTATTTT. As protein: CALGQGATDTHYF.

The chain employs TRBV24-1 and TRBJ2-1; 9 nucleotides align to TRBD2. Trimming at V came to 0 bases and at J to 10 bases, leaving 6 bases not matched to a gene. The CDR3 has 15 amino acids. Germline-derived CDR1 and CDR2 are KGHDR and SFDVKD. The CDR3 region has the DNA TGTGCCACCAGTGATTTGGGGCTAGCGGGGCGGGAGCAGTTCTTC. Protein product: CATSDLGLAGREQFF.

The chain has TRBV2 and TRBJ1-6, with a weak D call TRBD1 (6 bases). Germline CDR1 and CDR2: SNHLY and FYNNEI. The germline V and J ends were trimmed by 5 bases and 9 bases, with 26 bases remaining between them. CDR3 length: 18 amino acids. CDR3 in amino acids: CASSFDGQPFSEFSPLHF. The CDR3 DNA is TGTGCCAGCAGTTTTGACGGACAGCCCTTTTCAGAGTTTTCACCCCTCCACTTT.

This clonotype was seen only a few times. The V and J genes are TRBV10-3 and TRBJ1-1; possible D gene TRBD1, 5 bases. In germline, CDR1 is ENHRY, CDR2 SYGVKD. The CDR3 length is 16 residues. V lost 0 bases, J lost 1 base, and 12 bases lay in between. The CDR3 DNA is TGTGCCATCAGTGAGTCTTCTCGGGGCCGGAACACTGAAGCTTTCTTT. Encoded protein: CAISESSRGRNTEAFF.

This clonotype was counted at least ten times. The chain recombines TRBV19 with TRBJ1-5, with TRBD1 identical over 7 bases. The length of the CDR3 is 15 residues. Trimming at V came to 3 bases and at J to 5 bases, leaving 7 bases not matched to a gene. Germline loops: CDR1 LNHDA, CDR2 SQIVND (reference sequence). The chain's CDR3 is CASSIYGTAYQPQHF. CDR3 bases: TGTGCCAGTAGTATCTACGGGACAGCTTATCAGCCCCAGCATTTT.

The V gene is TRBV29-1, the J gene TRBJ1-5; no definite D call. The CDR3 length is 12 residues. In germline, CDR1 is SQVTM, CDR2 ANQGSEA. Trimming pared 4 bases from V and 2 bases from J, leaving 6 bases between. The CDR3 DNA reads as TGCAGCGTTGTTTCAGGCAATCAGCCCCAGCATTTT. It encodes CSVVSGNQPQHF.

This clonotype was seen a handful of times. This chain connects TRBV27 to TRBJ2-1; 10 nucleotides align to TRBD2. Unmatched junction bases numbered 2, after V lost 2 bases and J lost 4 bases. Germline V gene sequence: CDR1 MNHEY, CDR2 SMNVEV (reference sequence). This CDR3 comprises 15 residues. The CDR3 DNA is TGTGCCAGCAGTTTAACACTAGCGGGGTACAATGAGCAGTTCTTC. This translates into CASSLTLAGYNEQFF.

This clonotype showed up just a few times. This chain links TRBV10-3 with TRBJ1-5; D ambiguous. V lost 2 bases and J lost 5, with 7 bases in between. Germline V gene data show CDR1 as ENHRY and CDR2 as SYGVKD. The CDR3 consists of 13 residues. CDR3 in DNA: TGTGCCATCAGTGAGAGACGGGATCAGCCCCAGCATTTT. Its protein product is CAISERRDQPQHF.

This chain uses TRBV25-1 with TRBJ1-1; D not certain. Germline V CDR1 and CDR2: MGHDK, SYGVNS. V lost 0 bases to trimming and J lost 3 bases, with 5 bases between them. CDR3 size: 13 residues. The CDR3 protein is CASSEYRYTEAFF. In DNA form, the CDR3 reads TGTGCCAGCAGTGAATATCGATACACTGAAGCTTTCTTT.

This chain joins TRBV4-1 and TRBJ1-4, with no clear D. Germline CDR1 is MGHRA and CDR2 is YSYEKL. V lost 1 base and J lost 7, with 25 bases in between. The CDR3 totals 19 residues. The CDR3 nucleotides read TGCGCCAGCAGCCAAGGAAACACATTAACCGCTAATTGGGGTGAAAAACTGTTTTTT. This codes for CASSQGNTLTANWGEKLFF.

The J gene is TRBJ2-7, the V gene TRBV11-3; 8 nucleotides agree with TRBD2. The length of the CDR3 is 13 residues. In germline, CDR1 is SGHNT, CDR2 YENEEA. V dropped 8 bases and J dropped 2; count of bases not matched to a gene: 5. CDR3 bases: TGTGCCAGCCGGCCTAGCGGGCCCTACGAGCAGTACTTC. This sequence encodes CASRPSGPYEQYF.

The chain employs TRBV7-9 and TRBJ2-5; perhaps TRBD1 as D (6 bases). Germline values: CDR1 SEHNR, CDR2 FQNEAQ (reference sequence). The CDR3 has 14 amino acids. Deletions cut 4 bases from V and 2 bases from J, with 11 bases between. In DNA form, the CDR3 reads TGTGCCAGCAGCTGGAGGACAGCACAAGAGACCCAGTACTTC. Protein sequence: CASSWRTAQETQYF.

This clonotype was counted only a few times. V and J are TRBV7-2 and TRBJ1-1, with 9 bases matching TRBD1. Germline-derived CDR1 and CDR2 are SGHTA and FQGNSA. With 4 bases clipped from V and 0 bases from J, the junction kept 6 bases outside the gene matches. This CDR3 is built from 16 residues. As DNA, the CDR3 is TGTGCCAGCAGCTCACAGGGGGCGAGGCTGAACACTGAAGCTTTCTTT. Protein product: CASSSQGARLNTEAFF.

This clonotype was picked up one time. The J gene is TRBJ1-1, the V gene TRBV29-1; D is undetermined. Trimming removed 6 bases from V and 7 bases from J, with 15 bases in between. The CDR3 is 12 residues long. Germline V gene lookup returns CDR1 SQVTM and CDR2 ANQGSEA. For the CDR3, the DNA is TGCAGCGTAAAGGGAGCTGGGAGTGAAGCTTTCTTT. Its protein is CSVKGAGSEAFF.

About this clonotype itself: This is likely a read error, given that the CDR3 carries no conserved phenylalanine or tryptophan at its end. The DNA is omitted, as the CDR3 cannot be located on it reliably, and the CDR3 follows TCRdb's listing. CDR3 in amino acids: CASSLALT. The gene calls are TRBV5-1 and TRBJ1-6. Germline CDR1 SGHRS, CDR2 YFSETQ. A total of 8 residues make up the CDR3, ends included.

The rearrangement links TRBV5-1 to TRBJ1-5; possibly TRBD1 for D (5 bases). The germline gives CDR1 SGHRS, CDR2 YFSETQ. The V end was cut by 3 bases, the J end by 6 bases, with 13 bases between. CDR3 length: 14 residues. Here the CDR3 reads CASSWGEWGQPQHF. Here the CDR3 DNA reads TGCGCCAGCAGCTGGGGGGAGTGGGGTCAGCCCCAGCATTTT.

The rearrangement joins TRBV19 to TRBJ1-6; 7 bases line up with TRBD1. Germline trimming cut 7 bases from V and 10 bases from J; bases unmatched to any gene: 13. The germline CDR1 and CDR2 sequences are LNHDA and SQIVND (reference sequence). The length of the CDR3 is 15 residues. The CDR3 sequence: CASTLAGRGGSPLHF. The CDR3 DNA reads TGTGCCAGTACTCTCGCCGGCAGGGGGGGATCACCCCTCCACTTT.

V and J are TRBV9 and TRBJ2-1; possibly TRBD2 for D (7 bases). Germline V gene sequence: CDR1 SGDLS, CDR2 YYNGEE. The CDR3 covers 14 residues. Trimming took off 4 bases at V and 7 bases at J, with 15 bases between the two ends. This CDR3 is CASSREVGTNEQFF. In nucleotides, the CDR3 is TGTGCCAGCAGCCGGGAGGTCGGGACAAATGAGCAGTTCTTC.